The T cell receptor beta chain under discussion was sequenced for a study of T cells in Graves' hyperthyroidism and ophthalmopathy. Study results and limitations: The model's output predicted ophthalmopathy at a median of about 6.5 months prior to onset.

TCR beta CDR3 regions were amplified from RNA. HTBI primers were used for first-round RT-PCR of the TCR CDR3. Using its own MiXCR run on the multiplex PCR reads, TCRdb lists one record per CDR3 protein. The repertoire holds more than 500,000 distinct CDR3 sequences, with about 14% as singletons. For this clonotype: Its matching antigen is unknown.

This sequence was found in a woman between 40 and 50 years old with Graves' ophthalmopathy. What was sequenced was blood.

CDR3 amino acids: CAWSGSSVQYF. CDR3 DNA: TGTGCCTGGAGTGGGAGTTCCGTCCAGTACTTC. This rearrangement joins TRBV30 to TRBJ2-7; D remains unclear. The CDR3 sequence is 11 residues long. With 1 base removed from V and 10 bases from J, the gap between germline ends came to 11 bases. CDR1 GTSNPN and CDR2 SVGIG come from the germline V gene (reference sequence).